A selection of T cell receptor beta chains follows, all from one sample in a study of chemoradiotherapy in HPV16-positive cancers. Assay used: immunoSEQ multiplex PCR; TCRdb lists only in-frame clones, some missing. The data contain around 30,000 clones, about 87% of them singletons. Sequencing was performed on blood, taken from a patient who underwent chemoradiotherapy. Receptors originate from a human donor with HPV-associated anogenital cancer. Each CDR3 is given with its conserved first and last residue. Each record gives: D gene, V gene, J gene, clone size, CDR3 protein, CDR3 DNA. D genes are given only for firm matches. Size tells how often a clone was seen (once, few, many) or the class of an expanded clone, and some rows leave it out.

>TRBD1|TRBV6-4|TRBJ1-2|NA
CASSDSEGAYGYTF
TGTGCCAGCAGTGACTCGGAGGGGGCCTATGGCTACACCTTC
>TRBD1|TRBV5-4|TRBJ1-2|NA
CASSLNRGYGYTF
TGTGCCAGCAGCTTGAACAGGGGGTATGGCTACACCTTC
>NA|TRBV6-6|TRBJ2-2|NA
CASDVWNTGELFF
TGTGCCAGCGACGTTTGGAACACCGGGGAGCTGTTTTTT
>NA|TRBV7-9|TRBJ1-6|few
CASSLGQVFHSPLHF
TGTGCCAGCAGCTTAGGGCAGGTTTTTCATTCACCCCTCCACTTT
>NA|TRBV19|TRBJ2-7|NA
CASSIAGQTYEQYF
TGTGCCAGTAGTATAGCAGGACAAACCTACGAGCAGTACTTC
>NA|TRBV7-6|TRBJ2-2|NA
CASSSAPNTGELFF
TGTGCCAGCAGCTCAGCCCCGAACACCGGGGAGCTGTTTTTT
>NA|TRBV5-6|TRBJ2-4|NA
CASSPGEAKNIQYF
TGTGCCAGCAGCCCAGGAGAGGCCAAAAACATTCAGTACTTC
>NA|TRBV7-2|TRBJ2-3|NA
CASSLDLDSGTQYF
TGTGCCAGCAGCTTAGATCTGGACTCTGGTACGCAGTATTTT
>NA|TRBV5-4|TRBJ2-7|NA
CASSYSLAWTYEQYF
TGTGCCAGCAGCTATTCCCTCGCGTGGACCTACGAGCAGTACTTC
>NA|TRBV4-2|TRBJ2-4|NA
CASSQDNYLAKNIQYF
TGTGCCAGCAGCCAAGACAACTATCTAGCCAAAAACATTCAGTACTTC
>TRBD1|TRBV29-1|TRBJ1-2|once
CSVEVLQGNYGYTF
TGCAGCGTTGAAGTACTACAGGGGAACTATGGCTACACCTTC
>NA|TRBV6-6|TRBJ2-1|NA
CASSSDPSPNNEQFF
TGTGCCAGCAGTTCAGACCCGTCCCCTAACAATGAGCAGTTCTTC
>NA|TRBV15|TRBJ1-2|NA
CATGSVTRGNYGYTF
TGTGCCACCGGATCGGTGACGAGAGGGAACTATGGCTACACCTTC
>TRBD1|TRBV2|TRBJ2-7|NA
CASRDRGRYEQYF
TGTGCCAGCAGGGACAGGGGCCGGTACGAGCAGTACTTC
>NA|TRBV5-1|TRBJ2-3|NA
CASSLGSGSGSDTQYF
TGCGCCAGCAGCCTGGGGTCGGGGAGTGGCTCAGATACGCAGTATTTT
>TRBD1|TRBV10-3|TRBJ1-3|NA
CAISEPPGQSSGNTIYF
TGTGCCATCAGTGAGCCGCCGGGACAGAGCTCTGGAAACACCATATATTTT
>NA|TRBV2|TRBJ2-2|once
CASNTGNTGELFF
TGTGCCAGCAATACGGGAAACACCGGGGAGCTGTTTTTT
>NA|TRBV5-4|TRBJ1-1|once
CVSSLGHTEAFF
TGTGTCAGCAGCCTCGGACACACTGAAGCTTTCTTT
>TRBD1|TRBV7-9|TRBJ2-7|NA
CASSRGTGDEQYF
TGTGCCAGCAGCAGAGGGACAGGGGACGAGCAGTACTTC
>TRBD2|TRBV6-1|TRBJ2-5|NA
CASSGGYQETQYF
TGTGCCTCCTCGGGAGGGTACCAAGAGACCCAGTACTTC
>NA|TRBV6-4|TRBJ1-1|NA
CASSPAPGNTEAFF
TGTGCCAGCAGTCCCGCACCGGGGAACACTGAAGCTTTCTTT
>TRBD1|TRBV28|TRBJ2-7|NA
CASSRDRAFTEQYF
TGTGCCAGCAGCCGGGACAGGGCCTTTACCGAGCAGTACTTC
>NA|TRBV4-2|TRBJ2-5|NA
CASSQDGNSQETQYF
TGTGCCAGCAGCCAAGATGGCAACAGCCAAGAGACCCAGTACTTC
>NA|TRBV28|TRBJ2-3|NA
CASSPSGTPTDTQYF
TGTGCCAGCAGTCCAAGCGGAACGCCCACAGATACGCAGTATTTT
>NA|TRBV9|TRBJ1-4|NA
CASSVGDTTTNEKLFF
TGTGCCAGCAGCGTAGGTGACACAACAACTAATGAAAAACTGTTTTTT
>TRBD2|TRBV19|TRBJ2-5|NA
CASSVSGIETQYF
TGTGCCAGTAGTGTTAGCGGGATAGAGACCCAGTACTTC
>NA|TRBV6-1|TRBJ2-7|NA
CASSDDPGYEQYF
TGTGCCAGCAGTGACGACCCGGGCTACGAGCAGTACTTC
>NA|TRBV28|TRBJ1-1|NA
CATRVNTEAFF
TGTGCCACGAGGGTAAACACTGAAGCTTTCTTT